The 25 T cell receptor beta chains below come from one sample, sequenced in a study of graft-versus-host responses after intestinal transplantation. Antigen specificity for these receptors is unknown. TCRdb keeps only in-frame clones here, not all; method: immunoSEQ multiplex PCR. The table lists 84,000 or so clones, approximately 95% of them singletons. The sequenced sample was unstimulated CD8+ T cells sorted from spleen or lymph node cells, obtained before transplant. Source of these receptors: a human donor who was the organ donor for an intestinal transplant.

The rearrangement joins TRBV7-9 to TRBJ2-1; D gene unclear. V shed 4 bases and J shed 6 bases, with 19 bases lying between them. CDR1 and CDR2 (germline): SEHNR, FQNEAQ (reference sequence). The CDR3 contains 16 residues. The CDR3 reads CASSWLLVQWSNEQFF. The CDR3 nucleotides are TGTGCCAGCAGCTGGCTTTTGGTACAATGGAGCAATGAGCAGTTCTTC. The full variable domain, in which reference TRBV7-9 and TRBJ2-1 provide the parts outside the CDR3, is DTGVSQNPRHKITKRGQNVTFRCDPISEHNRLYWYRQTLGQGPEFLTYFQNEAQLEKSRLLSDRFSAERPKGSFSTLEIQRTEQGDSAMYLCASSWLLVQWSNEQFFGPGTRLTVL.

The chain combines TRBV11-2 with TRBJ2-7, with a possible D match to TRBD1 (6 bases). The ends were cut back, 5 bases at V and 2 bases at J, with 10 bases in the middle. In germline, CDR1 is SGHAT, CDR2 FQNNGV. This CDR3 is built from 13 residues. Here the CDR3 DNA reads TGTGCCAGCAGCCCGAACAGGGCCTACGAGCAGTACTTC. Its translation: CASSPNRAYEQYF.

The chain has TRBV5-4 and TRBJ1-1; D call uncertain. CDR1 is SGHNT and CDR2 is YYREEE in the germline V gene (reference sequence). V gave up 3 bases and J gave up 8 bases, with 11 bases separating them. The CDR3 is 12 residues long. CDR3 sequence: CASSWATEEAFF. CDR3 in DNA: TGTGCCAGCAGCTGGGCCACAGAGGAAGCTTTCTTT.

The rearrangement uses TRBV4-2 and TRBJ2-3; D unresolved. The CDR3 is made up of 13 amino acids. Trimming removed 0 bases from V and 9 bases from J, with 10 bases in between. Germline CDR1 LGHNA, CDR2 YNFKEQ. CDR3 DNA sequence: TGTGCCAGCAGCCAAGAGCTCGCGCCGACGCAGTATTTT. As protein: CASSQELAPTQYF.

This chain's CDR3 is CASSQGRVEQPQHF. CDR3 bases: TGTGCCAGCAGTCAGGGAAGGGTAGAGCAGCCCCAGCATTTT. The V gene is TRBV7-3, the J gene TRBJ1-5, with a possible D match to TRBD1 (5 bases). Trimming took 6 bases from V and 7 from J, leaving 16 bases between them. The CDR3 covers 14 residues. Germline lookup yields CDR1 SGHTA and CDR2 FQGTGA.

CDR3 in DNA: TGTGCCAGCAGCTTGGCGTGGGAGCGCACAGATACGCAGTATTTT. Translating gives CASSLAWERTDTQYF. This sequence joins TRBV5-8 and TRBJ2-3; weak D call: TRBD2 (5 bases). Germline assignment: CDR1 SGHTS and CDR2 YDEGEE. The V and J ends lost 0 bases and 1 base respectively, with 9 bases between them. The CDR3 loop spans 15 amino acids. The full variable domain, its missing parts supplied by reference TRBV5-8 and TRBJ2-3, is EAGVTQSPTHLIKTRGQQATLRCSPISGHTSVYWYQQALGLGLQFLLWYDEGEERNRGNFPPRFSGRQFPNYSSELNVNALELEDSALYLCASSLAWERTDTQYFGPGTRLTVL.

V gene TRBV5-4 combines with J gene TRBJ1-2; possibly TRBD1 for D (6 bases). CDR3 length equals 16 residues. Germline V gene data show CDR1 as SGHNT and CDR2 as YYREEE (reference sequence). V was trimmed by 0 bases and J by 5 bases, leaving 17 bases between them. The CDR3 DNA is TGTGCCAGCAGCTTGGGGTCGGCAGGGGAGTTATATGGCTACACCTTC. Amino acids: CASSLGSAGELYGYTF. Complete variable domain (other parts from reference TRBV5-4 and TRBJ1-2): ETGVTQSPTHLIKTRGQQVTLRCSSQSGHNTVSWYQQALGQGPQFIFQYYREEENGRGNFPPRFSGLQFPNYSSELNVNALELDDSALYLCASSLGSAGELYGYTFGSGTRLTVV.

The chain has TRBV5-4 and TRBJ1-1; 8 bases align to TRBD1. CDR1 and CDR2 (germline): SGHNT, YYREEE (reference sequence). Trimming took 4 bases from V and 0 from J; bases not matched to a gene: 14. The length of the CDR3 is 18 residues. The CDR3 sequence is CASSIRRRGHVMNTEAFF. Here the CDR3 DNA reads TGTGCCAGCAGCATCCGGCGCAGGGGGCACGTAATGAACACTGAAGCTTTCTTT.

The chain links TRBV2 to TRBJ2-5; D is perhaps TRBD2 (5 bases). V lost 7 bases and J lost 7, with 13 bases in between. The length of the CDR3 is 12 residues. Germline CDR1 reads SNHLY; CDR2 reads FYNNEI. This CDR3 is CASIPLEGTQYF. CDR3 coding DNA: TGTGCCAGCATCCCCCTCGAGGGGACCCAGTACTTC. Drawing the rest from reference TRBV2 and TRBJ2-5, the complete variable domain is EPEVTQTPSHQVTQMGQEVILRCVPISNHLYFYWYRQILGQKVEFLVSFYNNEISEKSEIFDDQFSVERPDGSNFTLKIRSTKLEDSAMYFCASIPLEGTQYFGPGTRLLVL.

The chain combines TRBV6-5 with TRBJ2-1, with 14 bases identical to TRBD2. The CDR3 covers 15 residues. V lost 7 bases to trimming and J lost 15 bases; unmatched junction nucleotides: 14. The germline V gene encodes CDR1 MNHEY and CDR2 SVGAGI. Here the CDR3 DNA reads TGTGCCAGCAAAAGGACGGGACTAGCGGGAGATCCACCGTTCTTC. It encodes CASKRTGLAGDPPFF.

V gene TRBV5-1 combines with J gene TRBJ1-2; 7 bases are a match to TRBD1. The CDR3 has 14 amino acids. CDR1 and CDR2 (germline): SGHRS, YFSETQ. The J segment lost 2 bases and the V segment lost 3 bases, leaving 4 bases of the junction unmatched. CDR3 DNA: TGCGCCAGCAGCTGGGGACAGCTAAACTATGGCTACACCTTC. Its protein is CASSWGQLNYGYTF.

The chain links TRBV11-3 to TRBJ2-2; possibly TRBD2 for D (7 bases). Germline V lookup: CDR1 SGHNT, CDR2 YENEEA. Trimming left V 6 bases short and J 6 bases short, with 14 bases between. This CDR3 contains 14 residues. The CDR3 nucleotides read TGTGCCAGCAGGAGGGGGGGAGGGGCCGGGGAGCTGTTTTTT. Translating it yields CASRRGGGAGELFF.

The chain links TRBV28 to TRBJ1-1; 11 bases are shared with TRBD1. The V and J ends lost 5 bases and 7 bases, in that order; junction bases with no gene match: 9. The CDR3 spans 15 residues. Per germline, CDR1 MDHEN and CDR2 SYDVKM. CDR3 residues: CASSEARTGGDEAFF. The CDR3 DNA sequence: TGTGCCAGCAGTGAAGCAAGGACAGGGGGCGATGAAGCTTTCTTT.

V gene TRBV6-1 combines with J gene TRBJ1-5; D remains ambiguous. The CDR3 loop spans 16 amino acids. Trimming removed 3 bases at V and 0 bases at J, with 12 bases between. Germline V gene data show CDR1 as MNHNS and CDR2 as SASEGT. This CDR3 reads CASSEYTGYSNQPQHF. In DNA form, the CDR3 reads TGTGCCAGCAGTGAGTACACGGGGTATAGCAATCAGCCCCAGCATTTT.

J is TRBJ2-1 and V is TRBV7-7; 7 bases are shared with TRBD2. This CDR3 has 13 amino acids. In germline, CDR1 is SSHAT, CDR2 FNYEAQ (reference sequence). The CDR3 bases are TGTGCTAGCGGGCAGAACCTCGACAATGAGCAGTTCTTC. This sequence encodes CASGQNLDNEQFF.

The V and J genes are TRBV11-2 and TRBJ1-2; 8 bases fit TRBD1. V trimming: 5 bases; J trimming: 4 bases; junction bases outside the gene matches: 6. CDR3 length: 14 residues. Germline V gives CDR1 SGHAT, CDR2 FQNNGV. The CDR3 sequence: CASSLQTGVYGYTF. In nucleotides, the CDR3 is TGTGCCAGCAGCCTCCAGACAGGGGTCTATGGCTACACCTTC.

This clone was observed a single time. The chain joins TRBV29-1 to TRBJ2-7; tentatively, D is TRBD2 (5 bases). V lost 4 bases and J 0 bases, leaving 10 bases between the germline ends. This CDR3 spans 13 amino acids. From germline, CDR1 is SQVTM and CDR2 ANQGSEA. The CDR3 DNA reads as TGCAGCGTTGTGGGAGATTACTCCTACGAGCAGTACTTC. Amino acid sequence: CSVVGDYSYEQYF.

This chain connects TRBV27 to TRBJ2-7; tentatively, D is TRBD2 (5 bases). Trimming took 5 bases from V and 3 from J, leaving 11 bases between them. The CDR3 is made up of 13 amino acids. Germline lookup yields CDR1 MNHEY and CDR2 SMNVEV (reference sequence). CDR3 amino acids: CASSHAEGYEQYF. For the CDR3, the DNA is TGTGCCAGCAGTCACGCAGAGGGCTACGAGCAGTACTTC.

The rearrangement joins TRBV5-1 to TRBJ2-2; a weak D match, TRBD2 (7 bases). Germline-derived CDR1 and CDR2 are SGHRS and YFSETQ. V was pared by 4 bases and J by 3 bases, with 13 bases between. The CDR3 is 15 residues long. CDR3 sequence (DNA): TGCGCCAGCAGCCAGCAAGGGGGGGACACCGGGGAGCTGTTTTTT. Encoded protein: CASSQQGGDTGELFF.

Worth noting for this clone: Other DNA sequences in this sample translate to the same CDR3. This chain links TRBV19 with TRBJ2-1; TRBD2 might be the D (6 bases). The CDR3 sequence is 13 residues long. Germline V gives CDR1 LNHDA, CDR2 SQIVND (reference sequence). The V end was cut by 1 base, the J end by 7 bases, with 8 bases between. CDR3 amino acids: CASSIGLANEQFF. The CDR3 DNA reads TGTGCCAGTAGTATAGGGCTAGCGAATGAGCAGTTCTTC. Full variable domain (rest looked up from reference TRBV19 and TRBJ2-1): DGGITQSPKYLFRKEGQNVTLSCEQNLNHDAMYWYRQDPGQGLRLIYYSQIVNDFQKGDIAEGYSVSREKKESFPLTVTSAQKNPTAFYLCASSIGLANEQFFGPGTRLTVL.

This chain joins TRBV15 and TRBJ2-7, with 10 nucleotides matching TRBD1. Trimming at V came to 5 bases and at J to 3 bases, leaving 7 bases not matched to a gene. The CDR3 has 15 amino acids. Germline loops: CDR1 LNHNV, CDR2 YYDKDF (reference sequence). The CDR3: CATSFRGQGDYEQYF. The CDR3 DNA is TGTGCCACCAGCTTCCGCGGACAGGGGGACTACGAGCAGTACTTC.

The V call is TRBV19, the J call TRBJ2-5; 9 bases are shared with TRBD2. Germline loops: CDR1 LNHDA, CDR2 SQIVND (reference sequence). The V and J ends lost 3 bases and 0 bases, in that order; junction bases with no gene match: 5. The CDR3 loop spans 16 amino acids. This CDR3 is CASSMTTSGYQETQYF. The CDR3 DNA reads TGTGCCAGTAGTATGACAACTAGCGGGTACCAAGAGACCCAGTACTTC.

CDR3 DNA sequence: TGTGCCAGCTCACCAGCAGCAGGGGTGAGCTCTATCGGCTACACCTTC. It encodes CASSPAAGVSSIGYTF. The rearrangement uses TRBV18 and TRBJ1-2, with a weak D call TRBD1 (6 bases). Trimming stripped 2 bases from V and 8 bases from J, with 21 bases between. The CDR3 is made up of 16 amino acids. CDR1 and CDR2 (germline): KGHSH, LQKENI.

The chain uses TRBV4-1 and TRBJ2-1; 8 nucleotides agree with TRBD2. The CDR3 loop spans 16 amino acids. The germline V gene encodes CDR1 MGHRA and CDR2 YSYEKL. V lost 1 base and J lost 3; bases outside the gene matches: 5. CDR3 nucleotide sequence: TGCGCCAGCAGCCAAGTGGGTAGCGGGGTCTACAATGAGCAGTTCTTC. It is translated as CASSQVGSGVYNEQFF.

The chain uses TRBV19 and TRBJ1-2; D unresolved. Trimming stripped 3 bases from V and 4 bases from J, with 9 bases between. In germline, CDR1 is LNHDA, CDR2 SQIVND (reference sequence). The CDR3 extends over 13 amino acids. CDR3 DNA: TGTGCCAGTAGTATGGCAGGCCCCTATGGCTACACCTTC. This sequence encodes CASSMAGPYGYTF.